These 12 T cell receptor beta chains originate from one sample sequenced in a study of T-cell memory formation after mild COVID-19. TCRdb redid the calling of the 5' RACE reads with MiXCR, one entry per CDR3 protein. The profile shows hundreds of thousands of distinct CDR3 sequences, approximately 8.4% of them singletons. What was sequenced was PBMCs or a T cell subset sorted from them (not recorded which). Every receptor here comes from a man in his late teens or twenties who had mild COVID-19 (a few samples of this study predate the infection). Cell type and time point are not known.

The sample holds a few counts of this clonotype. V is TRBV7-9 and J is TRBJ1-1, with a weak D call TRBD1 (6 bases). The CDR3 totals 15 residues. Deletions cut 3 bases from V and 6 bases from J, with 17 bases between. Germline lookup yields CDR1 SEHNR and CDR2 FQNEAQ (reference sequence). CDR3 in amino acids: CASSFFRDGGAEAFF. The CDR3 region has the DNA TGTGCCAGCAGCTTTTTTCGGGACGGGGGCGCTGAAGCTTTCTTT.

This clonotype was counted at least ten times. V gene TRBV20-1 combines with J gene TRBJ2-1; the D gene is possibly TRBD2 (6 bases). CDR3 length equals 15 residues. Germline CDR1 DFQATT, CDR2 SNEGSKA (reference sequence). V was clipped by 3 bases and J by 3 bases, with 15 bases between them. CDR3 DNA sequence: TGCAGTGCTAGCCCGCGGGACGGGGTCTACAATGAGCAGTTCTTC. This codes for CSASPRDGVYNEQFF.

V usage is TRBV6-1 and J usage is TRBJ2-1; 9 nucleotides line up with TRBD2. In germline, CDR1 is MNHNS, CDR2 SASEGT. This CDR3 is 14 amino acids long. J was trimmed by 4 bases and V by 6 bases; bases with no gene match: 4. This CDR3 is CASSRRGGYNEQFF. The CDR3 bases are TGTGCCAGCAGCCGGCGGGGGGGGTACAATGAGCAGTTCTTC.

This clonotype was detected a few times. In nucleotides, the CDR3 is TGTGCCAGCAGTGACTCTCGGACGGCCAACACTGAAGCTTTCTTT. Translated: CASSDSRTANTEAFF. V is TRBV25-1 and J is TRBJ1-1; no clear D. This CDR3 is 15 amino acids long. CDR1 and CDR2 (germline): MGHDK, SYGVNS. V lost 3 bases and J 2 bases, leaving 13 bases between the germline ends.

The CDR3 is CASQGEPETQYF. The CDR3 DNA sequence: TGTGCCAGTCAAGGGGAGCCGGAGACCCAGTACTTC. J is TRBJ2-5 and V is TRBV2, with D possibly called TRBD1 or TRBD2 (5 bases each). V gave up 9 bases and J gave up 5 bases, with 13 bases separating them. The CDR3 spans 12 residues. Germline V gene data show CDR1 as SNHLY and CDR2 as FYNNEI.

The sample holds a few counts of this clonotype. The rearrangement uses TRBV12-3 or TRBV12-4 and TRBJ1-1; D may be TRBD1 (5 bases). The CDR3 spans 15 residues. Between the trimmed V and J ends, which lost 2 bases and 7 bases, there was a span of 17 bases. This CDR3 reads CASSLPHRGSNEAFF. In nucleotides, the CDR3 is TGTGCCAGCAGTTTACCCCATCGGGGCTCTAATGAAGCTTTCTTT.

DNA of the CDR3: TGTGCCAGTAGCGAAGTGCGGGGGGCGCGGACTAGAGGAGGCTACACCTTC. Its protein product is CASSEVRGARTRGGYTF. The gene calls are TRBV19 and TRBJ1-2, with D possibly matching TRBD1 (6 bases). The CDR3 length is 17 residues. Deletions cut 6 bases from V and 8 bases from J, with 28 bases between. In germline, CDR1 is LNHDA, CDR2 SQIVND (reference sequence).

The rearrangement joins TRBV9 to TRBJ2-7; TRBD1 agrees at 7 bases. J was trimmed by 4 bases and V by 2 bases; bases with no gene match: 12. The CDR3 consists of 16 residues. Germline V lookup: CDR1 SGDLS, CDR2 YYNGEE. This CDR3 is CASSVALGTDIYEQYF. CDR3 nucleotide sequence: TGTGCCAGCAGCGTGGCACTCGGGACAGACATATACGAGCAGTACTTC. Complete variable domain (other parts from reference TRBV9 and TRBJ2-7): DSGVTQTPKHLITATGQRVTLRCSPRSGDLSVYWYQQSLDQGLQFLIQYYNGEERAKGNILERFSAQQFPDLHSELNLSSLELGDSALYFCASSVALGTDIYEQYFGPGTRLTVT.

This clonotype was counted a few times. The chain is built from TRBV20-1 and TRBJ2-4; D is perhaps TRBD1 or TRBD2 (5 bases each). The CDR3 length is 17 residues. V was pared by 5 bases and J by 1 base, with 21 bases between. Germline loops: CDR1 DFQATT, CDR2 SNEGSKA (reference sequence). CDR3 in DNA: TGCAGTGCTCCCGCCATAGTCGGGACGGGTGCCAAAAACATTCAGTACTTC. Its translation is CSAPAIVGTGAKNIQYF.

J is TRBJ2-2 and V is TRBV5-6, with 7 bases lining up with TRBD1. Germline V CDR1 and CDR2: SGHDT, YYEEEE. This CDR3 region has 15 residues. J was trimmed by 3 bases and V by 2 bases; bases with no gene match: 4. CDR3 protein: CASSFTGTDTGELFF. DNA for the CDR3: TGTGCCAGCAGCTTTACCGGGACAGACACCGGGGAGCTGTTTTTT.

At least ten counts were recorded for this clonotype. This chain links TRBV7-2 with TRBJ2-7; 10 bases agree with TRBD2. Trimming took 5 bases from V and 0 from J; bases not matched to a gene: 4. The CDR3 runs 15 residues. The germline gives CDR1 SGHTA, CDR2 FQGNSA. CDR3 residues: CASSPGLAVSYEQYF. As DNA, the CDR3 is TGTGCCAGCAGCCCTGGACTAGCGGTCTCCTACGAGCAGTACTTC.

This clonotype showed up many times. The V call is TRBV6-2 or TRBV6-3, the J call TRBJ2-2, with TRBD1 matching 8 bases. The CDR3 is 13 residues long. Germline V gene data show CDR1 as MNHEY and CDR2 as SVGEGT. Unmatched junction bases numbered 0, after V lost 8 bases and J lost 1 base. The CDR3 bases are TGTGCCAGCGGACAGGGGAACACCGGGGAGCTGTTTTTT. It codes for CASGQGNTGELFF.